The clone carrying this TCR beta chain was recorded once. Its antigen is unknown. These data are taken from a study of a mutant IDH1 vaccine in newly diagnosed glioma. Time point in this sample: week 23, last vaccination. Every vaccination contained 300 ug of the mutant IDH1 20-mer peptide and was paired with topical imiquimod. V shed 11 bases, J shed 2 bases, and the junction held 6 bases outside the gene matches. CDR3 length: 13 amino acids. CDR1 is SNHLY, CDR2 FYNNEI, per germline. Clones were sequenced by immunoSEQ multiplex PCR, and TCRdb holds only the in-frame ones, with some missing. The table shows 9,500 to 12,000 clones, with more than 70% occurring only once.

This chain connects TRBV2 to TRBJ2-7; 10 positions agree with TRBD1. The receptor comes from a woman aged 40 to 49 with glioma. Some clones in this sample may be carry-over from other donors' samples. The source material was PBMCs, sampled from a glioma patient whose treatment included an IDH1 peptide vaccine. The CDR3 DNA follows: TGTGCCGGGGGACAGGGGCGAACCTACGAGCAGTACTTC. It translates to CAGGQGRTYEQYF.